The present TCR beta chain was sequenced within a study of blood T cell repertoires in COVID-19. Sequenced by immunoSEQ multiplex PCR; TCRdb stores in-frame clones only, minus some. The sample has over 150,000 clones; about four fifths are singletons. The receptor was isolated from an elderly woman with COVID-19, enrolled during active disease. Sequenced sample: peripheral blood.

In DNA form, the CDR3 reads TGTGCCAGCAGTGAAAGAGGGCTCGAGCAGTACTTC. This encodes CASSERGLEQYF. The rearrangement uses TRBV6-1 and TRBJ2-7; a possible D gene is TRBD2 (5 bases). Looked up from germline, CDR1 is MNHNS and CDR2 is SASEGT. The CDR3 contains 12 residues. V lost 2 bases, J lost 6 bases, and 8 bases lay in between.